This TCR beta chain was sequenced in a study of T-cell reconstitution after alpha-beta-depleted transplantation in children. CDR1 DFQATT and CDR2 SNEGSKA come from the germline V gene (reference sequence). CDR3 length equals 15 residues. The ends were cut back, 7 bases at V and 2 bases at J, with 18 bases in the middle. This clonotype is a singleton in its sample. What it recognizes is unknown. Overall study results and limits: For some patients, TCRbeta diversity was high at day 60 because of recipient T cells and thymic progenitors that survived. Most T-cell counts and diversity one year after the transplant came from T cells that were newly produced. Several hundred expanded graft clones reportedly supplied alpha-beta T cells about two months after transplant.

Using unique molecular identifiers, the investigators prepared the TCRbeta library. A single record per CDR3 protein comes from TCRdb applying MiXCR to the PCR reads. The sample shows about 590,000 distinct CDR3 sequences, 13% of them seen only once. The TCR comes from a male patient aged 5 to 17 who had a stem cell transplant for acute myeloid leukemia, so the T cells may come from the graft donor. Sequencing used PBMCs, mostly from graft donor cells, obtained 360 days after TCRalphabeta/CD19-depleted stem cell transplant. The chain joins TRBV20-1 to TRBJ2-4; D not certain. The CDR3, as DNA: TGCAGTGTTCCCAACTGGGTTTGGTCCAAAAACATTCAGTACTTC. This translates into CSVPNWVWSKNIQYF.